This TCR beta chain was identified in a study of cytomegalovirus exposure and HLA in healthy donors. Regarding this clone: No antigen is known for it.

The CDR3 has 19 residues. CDR1 is MGHRA, CDR2 YSYEKL, per germline. V was pared by 4 bases and J by 2 bases, with 17 bases of the junction left unmatched. Findings of the study overall: Around 160 TCR beta chains were listed as cytomegalovirus-associated. CMV antigen specificity of a few CMV-associated chains was confirmed in vitro. Presence/absence analyses supposed approximately even sequencing depth among donors.

Both 60 Vbeta primers and 13 Jbeta primers went into the PCR. Clones were read by immunoSEQ multiplex PCR, and TCRdb kept only the in-frame ones, dropping some. The table includes some 84,000 clones, around 77% detected once. The V gene is TRBV4-1, the J gene TRBJ1-2; the match to TRBD1 covers 9 bases. The sequence was obtained from a boy younger than 18 in good health and CMV-seronegative. The sequencing input was PBMCs. CDR3 in amino acids: CASSPPPGGQGGSNYGYTF. The CDR3 DNA reads as TGCGCCAGCAGCCCTCCTCCCGGGGGACAGGGAGGATCGAACTATGGCTACACCTTC.